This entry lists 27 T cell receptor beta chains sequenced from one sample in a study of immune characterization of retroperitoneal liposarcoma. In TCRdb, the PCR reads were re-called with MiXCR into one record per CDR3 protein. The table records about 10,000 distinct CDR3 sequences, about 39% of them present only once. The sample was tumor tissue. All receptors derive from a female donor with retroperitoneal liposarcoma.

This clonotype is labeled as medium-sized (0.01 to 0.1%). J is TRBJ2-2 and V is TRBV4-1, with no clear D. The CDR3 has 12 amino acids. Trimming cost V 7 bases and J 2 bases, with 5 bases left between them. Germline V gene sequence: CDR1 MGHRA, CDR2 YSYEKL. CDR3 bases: TGCGCCAGCAAAGTTAACACCGGGGAGCTGTTTTTT. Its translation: CASKVNTGELFF.

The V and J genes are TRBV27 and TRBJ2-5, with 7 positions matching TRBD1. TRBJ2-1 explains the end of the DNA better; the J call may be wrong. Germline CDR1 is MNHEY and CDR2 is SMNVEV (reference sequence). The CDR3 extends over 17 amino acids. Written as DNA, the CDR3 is TGTGCCAGCAGTTTATCTGAGCGTCCAGGGGGATCCTACGAGCAGTTCTTC. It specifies CASSLSERPGGSYEQFF.

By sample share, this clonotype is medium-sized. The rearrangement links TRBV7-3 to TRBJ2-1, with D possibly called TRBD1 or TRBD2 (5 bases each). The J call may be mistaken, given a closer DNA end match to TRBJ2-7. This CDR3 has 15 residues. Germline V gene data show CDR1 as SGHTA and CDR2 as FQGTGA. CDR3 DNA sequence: TGTGCCAGCAGCGATACCGGGACCCTATACAATGAGCAGTACTTC. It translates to CASSDTGTLYNEQYF.

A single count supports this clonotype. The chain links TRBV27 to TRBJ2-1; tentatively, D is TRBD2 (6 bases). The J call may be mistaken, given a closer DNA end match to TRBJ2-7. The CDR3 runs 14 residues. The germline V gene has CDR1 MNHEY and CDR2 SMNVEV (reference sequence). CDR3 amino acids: CASTLGGRGDEQYF. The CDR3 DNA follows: TGTGCCAGCACCCTGGGGGGAAGAGGGGACGAGCAGTACTTC.

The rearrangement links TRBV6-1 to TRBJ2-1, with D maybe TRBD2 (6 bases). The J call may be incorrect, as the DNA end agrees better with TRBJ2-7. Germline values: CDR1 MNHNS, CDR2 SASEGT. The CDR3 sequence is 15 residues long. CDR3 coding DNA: TGTGCCAGCAGTGAAAGTAGCGGCCGCTCCTACGAGCAGTACTTC. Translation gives CASSESSGRSYEQYF.

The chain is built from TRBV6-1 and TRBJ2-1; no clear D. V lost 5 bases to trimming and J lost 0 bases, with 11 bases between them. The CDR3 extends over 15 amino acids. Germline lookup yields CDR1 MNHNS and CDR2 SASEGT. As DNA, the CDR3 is TGTGCCAGCAGTCCGTCTACTCGCTCCTACAATGAGCAGTTCTTC. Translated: CASSPSTRSYNEQFF.

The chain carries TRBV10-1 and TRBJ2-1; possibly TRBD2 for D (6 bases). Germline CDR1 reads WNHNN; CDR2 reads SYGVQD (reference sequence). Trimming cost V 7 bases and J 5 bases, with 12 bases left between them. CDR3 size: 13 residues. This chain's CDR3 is CASIERAHNEQFF. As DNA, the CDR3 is TGCGCCAGCATCGAGCGGGCCCACAATGAGCAGTTCTTC.

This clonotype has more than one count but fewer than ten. The CDR3 spells CASSDRSTGTEAFF. The CDR3 region has the DNA TGTGCCAGCAGTGACAGGTCCACGGGGACTGAAGCTTTCTTT. The genes are TRBV6-1 and TRBJ1-1; D is undetermined. The CDR3 sequence is 14 residues long. V gave up 3 bases and J gave up 5 bases, with 13 bases separating them. CDR1 is MNHNS and CDR2 is SASEGT in the germline V gene.

The CDR3 DNA reads as TGTGCCACCGACTCCGGGACTAGCGGGGTCTCAGTCTACGAGCAGTTCTTC. As protein: CATDSGTSGVSVYEQFF. The chain is built from TRBV6-1 and TRBJ2-1; 13 bases are shared with TRBD2. Losses at the gene ends were 10 bases for V and 10 bases for J; bases not matched to a gene: 19. CDR3 size: 17 residues. Germline lookup yields CDR1 MNHNS and CDR2 SASEGT.

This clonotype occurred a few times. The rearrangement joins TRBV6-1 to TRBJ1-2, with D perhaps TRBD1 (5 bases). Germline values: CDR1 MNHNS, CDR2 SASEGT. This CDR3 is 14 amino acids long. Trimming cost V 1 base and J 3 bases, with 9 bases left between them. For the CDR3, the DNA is TGTGCCAGCAGTGAAGAGGCAGGGCACTATGGCTACACCTTC. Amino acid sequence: CASSEEAGHYGYTF.

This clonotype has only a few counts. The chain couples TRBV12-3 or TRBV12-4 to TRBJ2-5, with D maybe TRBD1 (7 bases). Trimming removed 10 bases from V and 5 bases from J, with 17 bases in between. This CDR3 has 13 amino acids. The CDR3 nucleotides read TGTGCCACCCGCCAGGGGGAGGAGGAGACCCAGTACTTC. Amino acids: CATRQGEEETQYF.

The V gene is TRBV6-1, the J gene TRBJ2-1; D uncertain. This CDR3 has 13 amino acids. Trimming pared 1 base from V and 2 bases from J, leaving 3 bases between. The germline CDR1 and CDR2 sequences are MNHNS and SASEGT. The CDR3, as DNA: TGTGCCAGCAGTGAAGACGCCTACAATGAGCAGTTCTTC. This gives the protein CASSEDAYNEQFF.

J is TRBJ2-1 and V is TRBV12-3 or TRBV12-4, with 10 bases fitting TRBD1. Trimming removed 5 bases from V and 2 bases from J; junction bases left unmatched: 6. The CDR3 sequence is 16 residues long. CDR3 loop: CASSQLGQGAYNEQFF. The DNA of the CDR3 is TGTGCCAGCAGTCAACTCGGACAGGGGGCCTACAATGAGCAGTTCTTC.

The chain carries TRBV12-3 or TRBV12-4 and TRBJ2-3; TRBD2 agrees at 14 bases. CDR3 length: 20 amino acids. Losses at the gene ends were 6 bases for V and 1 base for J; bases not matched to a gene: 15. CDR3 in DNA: TGTGCCAGCAGCGCCGGGACTAGCGGGAGCCCCTACGTCCGCACAGATACGCAGTATTTT. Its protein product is CASSAGTSGSPYVRTDTQYF.

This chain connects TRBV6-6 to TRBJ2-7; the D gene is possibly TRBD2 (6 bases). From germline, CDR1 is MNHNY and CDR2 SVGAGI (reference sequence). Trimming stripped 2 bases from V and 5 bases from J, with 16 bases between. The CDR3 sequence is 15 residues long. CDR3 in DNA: TGTGCCAGCAGTTACGGCCCCCGGGAGTCAAACGAGCAGTACTTC. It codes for CASSYGPRESNEQYF.

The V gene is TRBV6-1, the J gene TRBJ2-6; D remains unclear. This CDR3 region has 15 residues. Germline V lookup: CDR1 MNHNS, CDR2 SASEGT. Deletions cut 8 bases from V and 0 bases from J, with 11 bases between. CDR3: CASRPDRSGANVLTF. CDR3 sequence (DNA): TGTGCCAGCCGCCCGGACCGCTCTGGGGCCAACGTCCTGACTTTC.

The CDR3 region has the DNA TGTGCCAGCAGTGAACTAGCGGGAGGGCACGATGAGCAGTTCTTC. Its protein product is CASSELAGGHDEQFF. The chain has TRBV6-5 and TRBJ2-1, with 13 bases identical to TRBD2. This CDR3 has 15 amino acids. V shed 5 bases and J 8 bases; nucleotides not matched to a gene: 6. In germline, CDR1 is MNHEY, CDR2 SVGAGI.

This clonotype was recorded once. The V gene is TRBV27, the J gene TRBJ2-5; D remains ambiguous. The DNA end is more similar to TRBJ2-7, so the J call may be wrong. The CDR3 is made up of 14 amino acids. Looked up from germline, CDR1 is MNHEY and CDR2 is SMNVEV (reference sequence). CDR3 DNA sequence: TGTGCCAGTAGCCGGGCGCGTTCGGGCTACGAGCAGTACTTC. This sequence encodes CASSRARSGYEQYF.

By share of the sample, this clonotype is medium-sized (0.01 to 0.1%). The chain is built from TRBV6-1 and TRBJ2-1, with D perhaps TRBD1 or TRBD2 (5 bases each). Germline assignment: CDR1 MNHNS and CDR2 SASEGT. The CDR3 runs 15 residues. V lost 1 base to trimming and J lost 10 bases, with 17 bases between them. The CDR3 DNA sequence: TGTGCCAGCAGTGAAGGGGACCCAAGCTCCTACGAGCAGTTCTTC. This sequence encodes CASSEGDPSSYEQFF.

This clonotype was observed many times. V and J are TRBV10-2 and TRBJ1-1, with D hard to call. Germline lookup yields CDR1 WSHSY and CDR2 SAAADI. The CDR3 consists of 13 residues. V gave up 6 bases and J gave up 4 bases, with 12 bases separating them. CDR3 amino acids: CASSVGYGTEAFF. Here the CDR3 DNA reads TGCGCCAGCAGCGTGGGGTATGGCACTGAAGCTTTCTTT.

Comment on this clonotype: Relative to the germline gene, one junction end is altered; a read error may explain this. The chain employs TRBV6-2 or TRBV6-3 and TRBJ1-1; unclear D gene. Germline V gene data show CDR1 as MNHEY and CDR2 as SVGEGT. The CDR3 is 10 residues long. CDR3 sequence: CKTPGTEAFF. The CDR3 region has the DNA TGCAAGACCCCGGGTACTGAAGCTTTCTTT.

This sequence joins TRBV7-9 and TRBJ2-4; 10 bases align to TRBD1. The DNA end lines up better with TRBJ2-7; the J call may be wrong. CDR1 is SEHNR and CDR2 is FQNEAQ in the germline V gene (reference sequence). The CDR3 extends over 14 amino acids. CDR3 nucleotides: TGTGCCAGCAGCCTGACAGGGGGCTACTACGAGCAGTACTTC. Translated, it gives CASSLTGGYYEQYF.

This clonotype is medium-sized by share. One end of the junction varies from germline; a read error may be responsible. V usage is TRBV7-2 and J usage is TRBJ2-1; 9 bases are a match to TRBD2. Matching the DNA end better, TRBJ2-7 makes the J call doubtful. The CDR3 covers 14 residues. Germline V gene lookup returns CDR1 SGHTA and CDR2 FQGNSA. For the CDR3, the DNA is TGTGCCAGCAACTTAGCGGGAGCTTACAATGAGCAGTACTTC. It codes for CASNLAGAYNEQYF.

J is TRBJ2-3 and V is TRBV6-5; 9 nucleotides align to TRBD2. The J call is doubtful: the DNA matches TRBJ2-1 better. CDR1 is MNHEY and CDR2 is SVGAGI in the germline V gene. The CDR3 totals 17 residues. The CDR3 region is CASTDPGLAGHPNEQFF. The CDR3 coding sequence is TGTGCCAGCACCGACCCTGGGCTAGCGGGACATCCCAATGAGCAGTTCTTC.

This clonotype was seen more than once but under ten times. The DNA for the CDR3 is TGTGCCAGCAGAGGGTGGCGGGAGGGCAATCAGCCCCAGCATTTT. Its translation is CASRGWREGNQPQHF. The rearrangement joins TRBV6-1 to TRBJ1-5; D unresolved. The V end was cut by 6 bases, the J end by 2 bases, with 14 bases between. CDR3 length: 15 amino acids. The germline gives CDR1 MNHNS, CDR2 SASEGT.

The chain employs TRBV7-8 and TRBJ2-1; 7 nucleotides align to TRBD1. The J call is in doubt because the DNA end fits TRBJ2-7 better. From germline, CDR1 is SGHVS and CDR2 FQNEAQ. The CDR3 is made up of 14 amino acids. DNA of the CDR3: TGTGCCAGCAGCTTAGGACAGGGATACAATGAGCAGTACTTC. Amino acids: CASSLGQGYNEQYF.

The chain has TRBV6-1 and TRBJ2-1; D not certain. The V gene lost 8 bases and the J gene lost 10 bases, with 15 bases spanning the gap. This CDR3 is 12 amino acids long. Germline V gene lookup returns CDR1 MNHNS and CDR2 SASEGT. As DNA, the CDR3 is TGTGCCAGCCAAAGGCCCCCTTACGAGCAGTTCTTC. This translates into CASQRPPYEQFF.